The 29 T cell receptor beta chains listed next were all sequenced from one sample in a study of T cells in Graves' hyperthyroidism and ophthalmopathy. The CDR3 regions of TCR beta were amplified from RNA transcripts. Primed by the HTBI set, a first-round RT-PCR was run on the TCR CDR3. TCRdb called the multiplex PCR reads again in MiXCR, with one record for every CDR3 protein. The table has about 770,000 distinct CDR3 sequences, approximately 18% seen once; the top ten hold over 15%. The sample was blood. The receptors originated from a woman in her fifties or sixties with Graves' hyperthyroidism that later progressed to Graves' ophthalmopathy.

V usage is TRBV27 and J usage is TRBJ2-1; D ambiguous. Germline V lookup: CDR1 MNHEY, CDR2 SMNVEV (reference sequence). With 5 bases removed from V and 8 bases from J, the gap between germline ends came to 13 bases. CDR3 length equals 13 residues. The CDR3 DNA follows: TGTGCCAGCAGTCCCTCTGGGGTCTATGAGCAGTTCTTC. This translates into CASSPSGVYEQFF.

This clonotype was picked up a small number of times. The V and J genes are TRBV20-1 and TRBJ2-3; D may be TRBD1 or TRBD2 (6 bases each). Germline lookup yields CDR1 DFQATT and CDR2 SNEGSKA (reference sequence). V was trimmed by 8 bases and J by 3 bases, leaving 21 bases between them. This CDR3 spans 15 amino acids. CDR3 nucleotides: TGCAGTATAGGAGGGGGAAGGATAGGTACAGATACGCAGTATTTT. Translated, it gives CSIGGGRIGTDTQYF.

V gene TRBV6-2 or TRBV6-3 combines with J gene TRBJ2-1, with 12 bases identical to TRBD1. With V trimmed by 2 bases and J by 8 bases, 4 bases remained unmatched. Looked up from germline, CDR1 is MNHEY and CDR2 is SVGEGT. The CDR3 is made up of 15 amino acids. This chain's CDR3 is CASSYTGTGGHEQFF. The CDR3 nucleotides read TGTGCCAGCAGTTACACTGGGACAGGGGGCCATGAGCAGTTCTTC.

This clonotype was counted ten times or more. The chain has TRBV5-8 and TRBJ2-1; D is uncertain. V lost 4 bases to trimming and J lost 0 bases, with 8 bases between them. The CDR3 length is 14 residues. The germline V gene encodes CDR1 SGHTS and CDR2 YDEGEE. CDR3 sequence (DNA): TGTGCCAGCAGCCCTAGGAGCTCCTACAATGAGCAGTTCTTC. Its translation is CASSPRSSYNEQFF.

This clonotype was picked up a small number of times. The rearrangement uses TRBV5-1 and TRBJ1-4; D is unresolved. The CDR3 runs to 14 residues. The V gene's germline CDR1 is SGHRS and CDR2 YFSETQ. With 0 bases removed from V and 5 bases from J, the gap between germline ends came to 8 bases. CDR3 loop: CASSLGQRNEKLFF. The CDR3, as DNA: TGCGCCAGCAGCTTGGGTCAGCGAAATGAAAAACTGTTTTTT.

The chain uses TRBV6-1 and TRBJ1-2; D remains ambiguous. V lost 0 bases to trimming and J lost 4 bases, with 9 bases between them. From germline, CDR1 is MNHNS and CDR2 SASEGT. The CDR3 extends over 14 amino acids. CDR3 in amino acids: CASSEAATVYGYTF. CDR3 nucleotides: TGTGCCAGCAGTGAAGCAGCTACAGTCTATGGCTACACCTTC.

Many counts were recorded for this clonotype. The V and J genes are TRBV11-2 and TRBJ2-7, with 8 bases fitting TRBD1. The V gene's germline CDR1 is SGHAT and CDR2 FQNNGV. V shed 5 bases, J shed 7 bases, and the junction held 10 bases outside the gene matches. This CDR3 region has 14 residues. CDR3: CASSTTGGRREQYF. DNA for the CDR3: TGTGCCAGCAGCACAACAGGGGGTAGGCGGGAGCAGTACTTC. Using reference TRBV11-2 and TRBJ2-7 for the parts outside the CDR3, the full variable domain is EAGVAQSPRYKIIEKRQSVAFWCNPISGHATLYWYQQILGQGPKLLIQFQNNGVVDDSQLPKDRFSAERLKGVDSTLKIQPAKLEDSAVYLCASSTTGGRREQYFGPGTRLTVT.

CDR3 nucleotides: TGTGCCAGCAGCTCGACGGCAGGGTATAATTCACCCCTCCACTTT. Translating it yields CASSSTAGYNSPLHF. This chain connects TRBV7-3 to TRBJ1-6, with D maybe TRBD1 (5 bases). Trimming removed 4 bases at V and 4 bases at J, with 11 bases between. Germline V gene lookup returns CDR1 SGHTA and CDR2 FQGTGA. The CDR3 runs 15 residues.

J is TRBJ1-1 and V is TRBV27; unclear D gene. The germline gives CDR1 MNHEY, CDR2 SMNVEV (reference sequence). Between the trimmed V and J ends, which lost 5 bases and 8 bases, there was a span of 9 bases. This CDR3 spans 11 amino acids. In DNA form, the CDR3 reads TGTGCCAGCAGTATAGGATCAGAAGCTTTCTTT. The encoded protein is CASSIGSEAFF.

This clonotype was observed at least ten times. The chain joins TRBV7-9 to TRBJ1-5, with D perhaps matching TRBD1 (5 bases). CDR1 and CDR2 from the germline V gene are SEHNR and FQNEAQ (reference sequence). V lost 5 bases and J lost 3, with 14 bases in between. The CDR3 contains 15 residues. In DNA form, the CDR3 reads TGTGCCAGCAGCCCATCCGGGACCAACAATCAGCCCCAGCATTTT. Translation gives CASSPSGTNNQPQHF.

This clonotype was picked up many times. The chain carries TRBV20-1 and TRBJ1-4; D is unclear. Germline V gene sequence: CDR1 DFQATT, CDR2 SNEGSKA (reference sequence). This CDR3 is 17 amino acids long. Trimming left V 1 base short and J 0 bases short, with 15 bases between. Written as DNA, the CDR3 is TGCAGTGCTAGAGGGGCGAAGAGCGGGACAACTAATGAAAAACTGTTTTTT. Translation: CSARGAKSGTTNEKLFF.

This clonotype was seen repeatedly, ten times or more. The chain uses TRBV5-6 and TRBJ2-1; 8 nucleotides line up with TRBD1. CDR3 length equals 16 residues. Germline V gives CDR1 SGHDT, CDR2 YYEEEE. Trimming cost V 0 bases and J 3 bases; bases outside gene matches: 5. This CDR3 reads CASSLVPGGVYNEQFF. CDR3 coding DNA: TGTGCCAGCAGCTTGGTGCCAGGGGGCGTCTACAATGAGCAGTTCTTC.

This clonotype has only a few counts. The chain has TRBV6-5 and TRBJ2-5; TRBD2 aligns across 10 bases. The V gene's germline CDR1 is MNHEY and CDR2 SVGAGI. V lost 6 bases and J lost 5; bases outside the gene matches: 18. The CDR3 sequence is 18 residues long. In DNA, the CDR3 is TGTGCCAGCAGATCTACTATTAGCGGGGGGACCCGGGGTGAGACCCAGTACTTC. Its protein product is CASRSTISGGTRGETQYF.

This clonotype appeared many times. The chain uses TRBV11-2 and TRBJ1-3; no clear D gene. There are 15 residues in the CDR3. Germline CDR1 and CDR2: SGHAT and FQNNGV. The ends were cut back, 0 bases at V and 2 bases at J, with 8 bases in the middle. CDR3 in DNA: TGTGCCAGCAGCTTAGATTATCGCCCTGGAAACACCATATATTTT. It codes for CASSLDYRPGNTIYF.

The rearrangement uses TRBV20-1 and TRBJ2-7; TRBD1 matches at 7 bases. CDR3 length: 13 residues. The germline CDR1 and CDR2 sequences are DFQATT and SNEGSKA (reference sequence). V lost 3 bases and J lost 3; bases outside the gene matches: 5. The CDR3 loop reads CSARGQILYEQYF. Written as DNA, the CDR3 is TGCAGTGCTAGGGGACAGATACTCTACGAGCAGTACTTC.

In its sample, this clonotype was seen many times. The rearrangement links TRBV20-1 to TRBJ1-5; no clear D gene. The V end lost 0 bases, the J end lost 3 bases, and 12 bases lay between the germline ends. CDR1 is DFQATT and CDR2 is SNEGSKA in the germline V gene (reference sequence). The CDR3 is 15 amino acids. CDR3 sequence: CSARDRVRYNQPQHF. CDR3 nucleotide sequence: TGCAGTGCTAGAGATCGTGTTCGCTACAATCAGCCCCAGCATTTT.

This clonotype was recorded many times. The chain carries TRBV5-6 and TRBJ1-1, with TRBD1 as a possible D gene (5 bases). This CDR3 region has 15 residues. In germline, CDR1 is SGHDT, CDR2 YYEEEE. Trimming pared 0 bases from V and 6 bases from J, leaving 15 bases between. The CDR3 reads CASSLAPQGGAEAFF. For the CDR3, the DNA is TGTGCCAGCAGCTTGGCCCCCCAGGGAGGGGCTGAAGCTTTCTTT.

The CDR3 nucleotides read TGTGCCAGCAGTTATGGGACCGACAGGTTAGGGAATTCACCCCTCCACTTT. Amino acids: CASSYGTDRLGNSPLHF. J is TRBJ1-6 and V is TRBV6-1, with D possibly being TRBD1 (6 bases). V was shortened by 5 bases and J by 7 bases, with 21 bases between the two germline ends. This CDR3 is 17 amino acids long. The V gene's germline CDR1 is MNHNS and CDR2 SASEGT.

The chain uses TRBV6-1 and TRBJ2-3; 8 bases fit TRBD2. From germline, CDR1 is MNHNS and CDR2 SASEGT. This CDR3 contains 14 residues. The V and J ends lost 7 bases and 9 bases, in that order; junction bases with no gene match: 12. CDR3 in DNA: TGTGCCAGCACCGTCCGAGCGGGGGCCGTGACGCAGTATTTT. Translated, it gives CASTVRAGAVTQYF.

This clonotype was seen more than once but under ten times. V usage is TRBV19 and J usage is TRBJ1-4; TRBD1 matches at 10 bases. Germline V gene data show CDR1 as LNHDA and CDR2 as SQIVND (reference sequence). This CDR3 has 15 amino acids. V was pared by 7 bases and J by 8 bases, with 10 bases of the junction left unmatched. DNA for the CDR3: TGTGCCAGTATCGAGACAGGGGGCCCTTCGGAAAAACTGTTTTTT. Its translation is CASIETGGPSEKLFF.

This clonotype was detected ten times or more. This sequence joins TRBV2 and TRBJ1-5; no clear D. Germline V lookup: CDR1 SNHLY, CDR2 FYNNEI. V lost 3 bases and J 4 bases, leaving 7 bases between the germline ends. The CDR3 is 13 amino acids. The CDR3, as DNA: TGTGCCAGCAGTGATTGGTTGAATCAGCCCCAGCATTTT. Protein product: CASSDWLNQPQHF.

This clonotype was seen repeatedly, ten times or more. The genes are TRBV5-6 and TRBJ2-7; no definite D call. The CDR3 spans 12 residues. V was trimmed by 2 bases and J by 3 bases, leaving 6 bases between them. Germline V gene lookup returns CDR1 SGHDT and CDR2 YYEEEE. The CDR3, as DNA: TGTGCCAGCAGCTTCCATCGCTACGAGCAGTACTTC. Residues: CASSFHRYEQYF. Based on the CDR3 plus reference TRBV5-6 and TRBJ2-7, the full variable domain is DAGVTQSPTHLIKTRGQQVTLRCSPKSGHDTVSWYQQALGQGPQFIFQYYEEEERQRGNFPDRFSGHQFPNYSSELNVNALLLGDSALYLCASSFHRYEQYFGPGTRLTVT.

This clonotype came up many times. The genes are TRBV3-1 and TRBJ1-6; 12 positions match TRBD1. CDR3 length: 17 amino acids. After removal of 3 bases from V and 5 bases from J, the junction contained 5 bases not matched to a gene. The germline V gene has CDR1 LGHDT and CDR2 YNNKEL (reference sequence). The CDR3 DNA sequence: TGTGCCAGCAGCCAGCTTGGGACAGGGGGCAATAATTCACCCCTCCACTTT. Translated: CASSQLGTGGNNSPLHF.

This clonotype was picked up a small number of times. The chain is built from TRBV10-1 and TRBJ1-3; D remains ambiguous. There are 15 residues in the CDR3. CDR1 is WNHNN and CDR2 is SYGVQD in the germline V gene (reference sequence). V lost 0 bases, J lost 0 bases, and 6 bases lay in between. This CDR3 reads CASSESTGSGNTIYF. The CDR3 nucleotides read TGCGCCAGCAGTGAGTCGACGGGCTCTGGAAACACCATATATTTT.

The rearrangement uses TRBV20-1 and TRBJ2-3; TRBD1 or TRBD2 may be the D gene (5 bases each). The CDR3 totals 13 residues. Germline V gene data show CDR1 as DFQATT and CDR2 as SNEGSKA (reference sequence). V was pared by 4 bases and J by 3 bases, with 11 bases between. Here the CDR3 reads CSAKGPKTDTQYF. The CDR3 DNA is TGCAGTGCTAAGGGACCCAAGACAGATACGCAGTATTTT.

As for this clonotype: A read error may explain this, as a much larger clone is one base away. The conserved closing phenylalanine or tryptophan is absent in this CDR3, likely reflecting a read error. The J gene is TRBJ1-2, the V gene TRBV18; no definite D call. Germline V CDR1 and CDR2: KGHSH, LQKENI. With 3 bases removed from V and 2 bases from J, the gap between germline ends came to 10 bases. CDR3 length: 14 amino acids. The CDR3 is CASSPIDDNYGYTL. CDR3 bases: TGTGCCAGCTCACCGATAGACGACAACTATGGCTACACCCTC.

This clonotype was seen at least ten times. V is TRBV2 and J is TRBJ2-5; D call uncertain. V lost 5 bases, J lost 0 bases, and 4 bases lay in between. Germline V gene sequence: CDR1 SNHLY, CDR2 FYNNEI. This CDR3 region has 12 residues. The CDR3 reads CASSTDQETQYF. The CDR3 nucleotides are TGTGCCAGCAGTACTGACCAAGAGACCCAGTACTTC.

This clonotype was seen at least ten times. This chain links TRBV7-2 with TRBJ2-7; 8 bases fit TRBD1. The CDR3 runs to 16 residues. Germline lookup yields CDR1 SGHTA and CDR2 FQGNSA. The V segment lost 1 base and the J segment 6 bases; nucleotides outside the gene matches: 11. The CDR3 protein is CASSLEVLDRGGEQYF. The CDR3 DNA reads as TGTGCCAGCAGCTTAGAGGTACTCGACAGGGGCGGCGAGCAGTACTTC.

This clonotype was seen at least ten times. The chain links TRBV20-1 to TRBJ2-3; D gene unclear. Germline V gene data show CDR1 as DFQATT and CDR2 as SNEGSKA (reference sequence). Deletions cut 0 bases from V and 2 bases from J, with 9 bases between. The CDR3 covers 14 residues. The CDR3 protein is CSAREQSYTDTQYF. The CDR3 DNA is TGCAGTGCTAGAGAACAGAGCTACACAGATACGCAGTATTTT.